This section outlines one T cell receptor (beta chain) sequence together with its context. This entry comes from a study of blood T cell repertoires in COVID-19. Study in general: The United States, Italy and Spain supplied acute and convalescent COVID-19 samples.

The assay was immunoSEQ multiplex PCR, and TCRdb's table has in-frame clones only and misses some. The table has 80,000 or so clones, about 82% seen once; the top ten hold 15% to 20%. The germline gives CDR1 LGHDT, CDR2 YNNKEL (reference sequence). V lost 4 bases to trimming and J lost 5 bases; unmatched junction nucleotides: 6. CDR3 length equals 14 residues. The material sequenced was peripheral blood. The gene calls are TRBV3-1 (or the pseudogene TRBV3-2) and TRBJ1-1; 8 positions match TRBD1. The TCR was taken from a woman between 55 and 75 years old with acute or convalescent COVID-19. The CDR3 bases are TGTGCCAGCAGCCGGATCGACAGGGGAACTGAAGCTTTCTTT. It is translated as CASSRIDRGTEAFF.